This section outlines one T cell receptor beta chain sequence together with its context. Which antigen it targets is not known. For both bulk and single-cell sequencing, libraries were prepared with the iRepertoire multiplex PCR system using TCR subtype-specific primers. Multiplex PCR with primers targeting V, D and J gene regions was used to generate bulk TCR beta libraries. Approximately 90-500 ng of RNA per sample was used as input for bulk TCR library preparation. An Illumina MiSeq was used to sequence bulk TCR beta amplicons. Per the original workflow: Sample misassignments and low-quality sequencing reads were removed through quality control steps. The amino acids lying between the V-gene Y[YFLI]C motif and the J-segment [FW]GXGT motif were defined as CDR3. The IMGT database was followed for TRBV and TRBJ gene assignments and CDR3 clonotypes. Per-sample TRBV expression was normalized to the mean of the same gene in PBMC from approximately 40 healthy donors. TCRdb reprocessed the reads and lists each CDR3 protein sequence as a single entry, with no DNA. The V and J calls were not made by the authors but by TCRdb's processing. The sample table includes over 7,000 distinct CDR3 sequences. 20% to 30% of the sample comes from the top ten.

Sequencing was performed on donors who were patients with carbamazepine-induced Stevens-Johnson syndrome or toxic epidermal necrolysis (CBZ-SJS/TEN). To look for drug-specific clonotypes, next-generation sequencing was used to profile the T cell receptor repertoires of patients with drug-induced severe cutaneous adverse reactions. RNA was isolated from either blister cells of skin lesions or peripheral blood mononuclear cells. These data come from a study of T cells in severe cutaneous drug reactions (dated by TCRdb to the late 2010s). Concerning the study at large: Patients were recruited between about 2011 and 2018 from Taiwan, Thailand and a European registry network. Enrollment was limited to patients whose SJS/TEN or DRESS diagnosis was probable or definite according to RegiSCAR criteria. The culprit drug was assigned using the Naranjo algorithm and the ALDEN drug causality algorithm. Patients in either the acute or the recovery stage provided biological samples, such as blister fluids/cells and PBMC. Bulk TCR sequencing was combined with single-cell sequencing, quantitative PCR validation, functional assays and transgenic mouse experiments. To build the libraries, iRepertoire multiplex PCR was used, and the authors pointed to a comparison in which iRepertoire and 5' RACE methods, with or without UMI, captured abundant clonotypes similarly. Results the study describes overall, beyond this receptor: CBZ-SJS/TEN patients showed strongly increased TRBV12-4 usage, with averages of about 32% in blister cells and around 5.3% in PBMC. According to the authors, further study is still needed to determine whether the public TCR generalizes to SJS/TEN caused by other drugs. A public TCRbeta CDR3 was found in all seven CBZ-SJS/TEN blister samples (mean approximately 15%) but was undetectable or scarce in tolerant-control and healthy-donor PBMC.

CDR1 and CDR2, per the germline V gene, are MGHDK and SYGVNS. The CDR3 holds 14 amino acids from the cysteine to the phenylalanine. There is no recorded DNA. The sequence derives from a human donor with a severe cutaneous adverse drug reaction. Sequencing was done on a sample of cells from a skin blister. The sample's cell subset or site label is to be understood as: unsorted cells from skin lesion blisters. The chain was built from TRBV25-1 and TRBJ1-2; TCRdb lists TRBD1, though no DNA is available to test this call. The CDR3 region reads CASSDPGRAYGYTF.